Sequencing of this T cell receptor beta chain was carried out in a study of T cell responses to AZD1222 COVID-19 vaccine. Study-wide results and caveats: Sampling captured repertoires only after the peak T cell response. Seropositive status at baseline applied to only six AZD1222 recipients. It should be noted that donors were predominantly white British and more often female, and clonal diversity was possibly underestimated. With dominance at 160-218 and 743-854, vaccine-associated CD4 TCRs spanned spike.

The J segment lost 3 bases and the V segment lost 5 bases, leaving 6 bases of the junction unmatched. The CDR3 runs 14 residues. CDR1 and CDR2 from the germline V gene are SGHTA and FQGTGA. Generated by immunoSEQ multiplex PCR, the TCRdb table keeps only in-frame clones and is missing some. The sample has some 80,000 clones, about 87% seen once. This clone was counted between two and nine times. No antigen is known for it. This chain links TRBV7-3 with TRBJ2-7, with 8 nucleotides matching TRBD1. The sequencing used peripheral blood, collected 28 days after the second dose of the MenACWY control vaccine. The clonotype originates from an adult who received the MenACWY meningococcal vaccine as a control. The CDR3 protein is CASSLGQGNYEQYF. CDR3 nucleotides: TGTGCCAGCAGCCTTGGACAGGGTAACTACGAGCAGTACTTC. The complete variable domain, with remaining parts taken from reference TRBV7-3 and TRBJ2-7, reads GAGVSQTPSNKVTEKGKYVELRCDPISGHTALYWYRQSLGQGPEFLIYFQGTGAADDSGLPNDRFFAVRPEGSVSTLKIQRTERGDSAVYLCASSLGQGNYEQYFGPGTRLTVT.